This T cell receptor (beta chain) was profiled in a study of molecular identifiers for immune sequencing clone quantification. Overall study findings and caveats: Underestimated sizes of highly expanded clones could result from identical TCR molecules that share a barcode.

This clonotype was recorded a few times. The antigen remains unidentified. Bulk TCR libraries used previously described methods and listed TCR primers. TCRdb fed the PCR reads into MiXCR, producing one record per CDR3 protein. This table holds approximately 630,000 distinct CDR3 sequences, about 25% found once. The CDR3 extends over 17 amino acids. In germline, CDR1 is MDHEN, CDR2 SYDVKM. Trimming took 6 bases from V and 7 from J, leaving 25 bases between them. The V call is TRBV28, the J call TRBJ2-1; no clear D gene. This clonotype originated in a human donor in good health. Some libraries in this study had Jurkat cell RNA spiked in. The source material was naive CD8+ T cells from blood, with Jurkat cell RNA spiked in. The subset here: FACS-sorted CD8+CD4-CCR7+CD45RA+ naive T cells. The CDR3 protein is CASREIPRLRDSNEQFF. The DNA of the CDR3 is TGTGCCAGCAGGGAAATCCCCCGGTTGAGAGACTCGAATGAGCAGTTCTTC.